This entry is about one T cell receptor (beta chain). In the same sample, other DNA sequences code for this CDR3. This entry comes from a study of shared clonotypes between healthy human individuals. About the research overall: Per donor, three plates held CD4 naive cells, three held CD4 memory, two held CD8 naive and one held CD8 memory.

TCRdb keeps only in-frame clones here, not all; method: immunoSEQ multiplex PCR. This sample has some 500,000 clones, with around 96% found just once. The sequence came from a woman younger than 45 in good health. The sample comprised naive CD4+ T cells sorted from blood. The subset was: CD45RA+ positively selected.

The CDR3 reads CASSLSQETQYF. CDR3 coding DNA: TGCGCCAGCAGCTTGAGTCAAGAGACCCAGTACTTC. The V and J genes are TRBV5-1 and TRBJ2-5; D gene uncertain. The germline CDR1 and CDR2 sequences are SGHRS and YFSETQ. V was clipped by 1 base and J by 2 bases, with 3 bases between them. This CDR3 region has 12 residues.